This T cell receptor beta chain was profiled in a study of cytomegalovirus exposure and HLA in healthy donors. Study at large: A previous analysis identified approximately 110 million unique TCR beta sequences derived from 180 million or so T cells.

Study-level findings and limits: Rare sequences made up most TCRs, while some public TCRs were found in many donors. Sequencing artifact likely explains a cluster of highly shared sequence variants. Indistinguishable V segments such as TRBV6-2 and TRBV6-3 were excluded.

Points on this clone: Its antigen is unknown.

13 Jbeta primers and 60 Vbeta primers were used for the PCR. Sequencing used immunoSEQ multiplex PCR; TCRdb keeps in-frame clones, though not all of them. The profile shows approximately 130,000 clones, just over 75% of them singletons. The V and J ends lost 4 bases and 10 bases, in that order; junction bases with no gene match: 7. The CDR3 length is 15 residues. Germline V gives CDR1 MNHEY, CDR2 SMNVEV (reference sequence). Sequenced material: PBMCs. The receptor was isolated from a woman in her forties or fifties in good health and CMV-seronegative. This chain uses TRBV27 with TRBJ2-1; 13 bases are shared with TRBD2. The CDR3 DNA follows: TGTGCCAGCAGTTCGGGACTAGCGGGATCTCTGGAGCAGTTCTTC. This gives the protein CASSSGLAGSLEQFF.